This TCR beta chain was found in a study of T cell responses to AZD1222 COVID-19 vaccine. Comment on this clone: Its antigen remains unknown.

The study's findings and limits: Repertoires were collected only later (after the peak T cell response had occurred).

The assay was immunoSEQ multiplex PCR, and TCRdb's table has in-frame clones only and misses some. The repertoire consists of some 150,000 clones, with around 90% occurring once and the leading ten covering about 1.8%. Sequenced material: peripheral blood, taken 28 days after the second AZD1222 dose. This TCR was sampled from an adult who received the AZD1222 COVID-19 vaccine.

The CDR3 bases are TGTGCCAGCAGCTTCGACAGAGAGAATTCACCCCTCCACTTT. Amino acids: CASSFDRENSPLHF. The chain links TRBV5-8 to TRBJ1-6; tentatively, D is TRBD1 (5 bases). The V gene lost 2 bases and the J gene lost 7 bases, with 10 bases spanning the gap. Germline assignment: CDR1 SGHTS and CDR2 YDEGEE. This CDR3 is 14 amino acids long.